The T cell receptor beta chain under discussion was sequenced for a study of blood T cell repertoires in COVID-19. Sequencing was performed with immunoSEQ multiplex PCR; in TCRdb, only in-frame clones are kept and a portion is missing. The repertoire holds nearly 300,000 clones, with 70% to 85% as singletons. Germline CDR1 is DFQATT and CDR2 is SNEGSKA (reference sequence). CDR3 length: 16 residues. The V gene lost 3 bases and the J gene lost 3 bases, with 20 bases spanning the gap. The sequence was collected from a human donor with COVID-19, enrolled during active disease. The donor label of this sample is uncertain. J is TRBJ1-2 and V is TRBV20-1, with a possible D match to TRBD1 (6 bases). The material sequenced was peripheral blood. The CDR3 region is CSASPPQGLAHYGYTF. DNA for the CDR3: TGCAGTGCTAGTCCCCCACAGGGTTTAGCACACTATGGCTACACCTTC.